This T cell receptor beta chain was sequenced in a study of identical twins. MiXCR, applied by TCRdb to the 5' RACE reads, yields one record per CDR3 protein. This sample yields approximately 1.8 million distinct CDR3 sequences, of which about 31% are seen a single time; around 0.3% belongs to the top ten. All donors comprised healthy Caucasians. The table lists this clonotype with many counts. Its antigen is as yet unknown. The CDR3 is 15 residues long. The V gene's germline CDR1 is MNHNY and CDR2 SVGAGI (reference sequence). V was pared by 6 bases and J by 3 bases, with 10 bases of the junction left unmatched. General observations from the study: Fewer insertions characterized abundant cord blood beta clonotypes, whereas memory repertoires showed none. Twin-shared out-of-frame alpha sequences were enriched for low generation probability. Conclusions were based on cross-sectional statistical analysis, without following the same donors.

This chain joins TRBV6-6 and TRBJ2-7; 8 bases agree with TRBD1. Input material: cord blood. The TCR comes from a newborn girl in good health. The CDR3 sequence is CASSSRTGKDYEQYF. The CDR3 DNA sequence: TGTGCCAGCAGCTCCAGGACAGGGAAGGACTACGAGCAGTACTTC.